Below, 6 T cell receptor beta chains from the same sample are listed, as sequenced in a study of identical twins. MiXCR was run by TCRdb on the 5' RACE reads, yielding one entry per CDR3 protein. Among 690,000 or so distinct CDR3 sequences listed, roughly 6% were seen once. Sequences were obtained from naive T cells sorted from blood. These receptors all stem from a man aged 18 to 30 in good health.

This clonotype was counted many times. This rearrangement joins TRBV7-6 to TRBJ2-3; D remains unclear. The germline V gene encodes CDR1 SGHVS and CDR2 FNYEAQ. V was trimmed by 5 bases and J by 4 bases, leaving 16 bases between them. The CDR3 is made up of 15 amino acids. The CDR3, as DNA: TGTGCCAGCAGCCATTCCCTGCTAGGGTCAGATACGCAGTATTTT. Translating it yields CASSHSLLGSDTQYF.

In its sample, this clonotype was seen a few times. J is TRBJ2-1 and V is TRBV29-1; TRBD1 matches 10 bases. This CDR3 is built from 13 residues. Germline V lookup: CDR1 SQVTM, CDR2 ANQGSEA. V lost 7 bases to trimming and J lost 7 bases; unmatched junction nucleotides: 7. The CDR3 bases are TGCAGCGGCTCGGGACAGGGGAAGAATGAGCAGTTCTTC. It encodes CSGSGQGKNEQFF.

The sample holds many counts of this clonotype. V is TRBV6-5 and J is TRBJ1-2; D is possibly TRBD1 (5 bases). CDR1 MNHEY and CDR2 SVGAGI come from the germline V gene. The CDR3 is made up of 15 amino acids. V was trimmed by 0 bases and J by 4 bases, leaving 12 bases between them. CDR3 sequence (DNA): TGTGCCAGCAGTTACTCGACGGGACCCACCTATGGCTACACCTTC. Translated, it gives CASSYSTGPTYGYTF.

A few counts support this clonotype. CDR3 nucleotide sequence: TGCAGTGCTAGCCTGACAGAGAATTCACCCCTCCACTTT. This gives the protein CSASLTENSPLHF. V is TRBV20-1 and J is TRBJ1-6; TRBD1 might be the D (5 bases). Germline V gives CDR1 DFQATT, CDR2 SNEGSKA (reference sequence). The CDR3 covers 13 residues. V shed 3 bases and J shed 7 bases, with 10 bases lying between them.

This clonotype was seen a handful of times. The chain links TRBV5-1 to TRBJ2-3; D is perhaps TRBD1 (6 bases). Trimming left V 0 bases short and J 0 bases short, with 11 bases between. The CDR3 loop spans 16 amino acids. Per the germline V gene, CDR1 is SGHRS and CDR2 is YFSETQ. The CDR3 region is CASSLETGISTDTQYF. The CDR3 nucleotides are TGCGCCAGCAGCTTGGAGACAGGAATAAGCACAGATACGCAGTATTTT.

In this sample, this clonotype turned up many times. V gene TRBV7-2 combines with J gene TRBJ2-6; perhaps TRBD1 as D (5 bases). Germline V gene lookup returns CDR1 SGHTA and CDR2 FQGNSA. Trimming cost V 2 bases and J 2 bases, with 7 bases left between them. This CDR3 region has 15 residues. CDR3 bases: TGTGCCAGCAGCTTATTAGGGGCTGGGGCCAACGTCCTGACTTTC. Protein sequence: CASSLLGAGANVLTF.